The T cell receptor beta chain under discussion was sequenced for a study of blood T cell repertoires in COVID-19. Study as a whole: COVID-19 samples from acute and convalescent phases originated in the United States, Italy and Spain.

CDR1 and CDR2 from the germline V gene are SGHRS and YFSETQ. The CDR3 spans 14 residues. The ends were cut back, 0 bases at V and 2 bases at J, with 8 bases in the middle. Sequencing was performed with immunoSEQ multiplex PCR; in TCRdb, only in-frame clones are kept and a portion is missing. The sample holds about 83,000 clones; around 84% are singletons and the top ten take 22%. The sample consisted of peripheral blood. The sequence derives from an elderly woman in a cohort sampled during active or convalescent COVID-19. The J gene is TRBJ1-1, the V gene TRBV5-1, with a possible D match to TRBD1 (5 bases). As DNA, the CDR3 is TGCGCCAGCAGCTTGGAAGGGGCAAACACTGAAGCTTTCTTT. It codes for CASSLEGANTEAFF.